The 25 T cell receptor beta chains reported below all come from one sample, sequenced in a study of cytomegalovirus exposure and HLA in healthy donors. With 60 Vbeta and 13 Jbeta primers, the PCR was carried out. Using immunoSEQ multiplex PCR, the repertoire was profiled, and TCRdb retains in-frame clones only, with some absent. The sample shows under 150,000 clones, 60% to 80% of them seen only once. Sequencing was done on a sample of PBMCs. Receptors originate from a young woman in good health and CMV-seronegative.

The J gene is TRBJ1-6, the V gene TRBV9; no clear D gene. Germline V gives CDR1 SGDLS, CDR2 YYNGEE. The CDR3 extends over 13 amino acids. Trimming cost V 7 bases and J 5 bases, with 10 bases left between them. CDR3 DNA: TGTGCCAGCTCGGGAGCGAATAATTCACCCCTCCACTTT. It yields the protein CASSGANNSPLHF.

The CDR3 region has the DNA TGTGCCAGCAGCTTTCGCGGGGGTGAGACCCAGTACTTC. Its translation: CASSFRGGETQYF. The rearrangement uses TRBV7-6 and TRBJ2-5, with 7 bases lining up with TRBD2. The ends lost 3 bases at V and 5 bases at J; junction bases unmatched: 3. The CDR3 is made up of 13 amino acids. Germline-derived CDR1 and CDR2 are SGHVS and FNYEAQ.

The chain is built from TRBV5-6 and TRBJ2-5; 8 bases align to TRBD2. The CDR3 has 16 residues. Germline values: CDR1 SGHDT, CDR2 YYEEEE. V dropped 0 bases and J dropped 2; count of bases not matched to a gene: 6. The CDR3 DNA reads as TGTGCCAGCAGCTTGGCGTTAGCGGGAAAACAAGAGACCCAGTACTTC. Translation: CASSLALAGKQETQYF.

The genes are TRBV6-5 and TRBJ2-1, with 10 nucleotides matching TRBD2. Germline trimming cut 3 bases from V and 14 bases from J; bases unmatched to any gene: 7. CDR3 length: 13 residues. Germline CDR1 and CDR2: MNHEY and SVGAGI. CDR3 residues: CASSYSTGTSEFF. The CDR3 nucleotides are TGTGCCAGCAGTTATTCGACCGGGACTAGCGAGTTCTTC.

The V and J genes are TRBV6-1 and TRBJ2-3, with 10 bases identical to TRBD1. V dropped 6 bases and J dropped 3; count of bases not matched to a gene: 6. The CDR3 is 15 amino acids. CDR1 MNHNS and CDR2 SASEGT come from the germline V gene. This CDR3 is CASSAGQGITDTQYF. For the CDR3, the DNA is TGTGCCAGCAGCGCGGGACAGGGGATTACAGATACGCAGTATTTT.

The table lists this clone with a few counts. CDR3 nucleotides: TGTGCCAGCAGTTACACCACTGACAGTGAGCAGTTCTTC. Amino acid sequence: CASSYTTDSEQFF. The chain joins TRBV6-6 to TRBJ2-1, with a weak D call TRBD1 (5 bases). V lost 2 bases and J 9 bases, leaving 11 bases between the germline ends. The CDR3 covers 13 residues. Per germline, CDR1 MNHNY and CDR2 SVGAGI (reference sequence).

The chain combines TRBV21-1 with TRBJ2-3; TRBD2, the table's D call, lacks a check against the DNA. TRBV21-1 is noted as a pseudogene. CDR3 size: 16 residues. Here the CDR3 DNA reads TGTGCCAGCAGCACATTAGAGGGCCCCTGGGAGGATACGCAGTATTTT. This encodes CASSTLEGPWEDTQYF.

CDR3 residues: CASSEARGTSNEQFF. The CDR3 DNA sequence: TGTGCCAGCAGTGAAGCCCGCGGGACTAGCAATGAGCAGTTCTTC. The chain uses TRBV2 and TRBJ2-1; TRBD2 aligns across 8 bases. Per the germline V gene, CDR1 is SNHLY and CDR2 is FYNNEI. The CDR3 is 15 residues long. J lost 6 bases, V lost 0 bases, and 4 bases had no gene match.

The chain joins TRBV11-2 to TRBJ1-2; unclear D gene. The germline V gene has CDR1 SGHAT and CDR2 FQNNGV. The CDR3 contains 14 residues. V lost 1 base and J lost 4, with 10 bases in between. CDR3 sequence: CASSLGEWAYGYTF. For the CDR3, the DNA is TGTGCCAGCAGCTTAGGAGAATGGGCCTATGGCTACACCTTC.

The rearrangement joins TRBV6-1 to TRBJ1-2; no reliable D call. Trimming left V 2 bases short and J 7 bases short, with 20 bases between. Germline V gene lookup returns CDR1 MNHNS and CDR2 SASEGT. The CDR3 length is 16 residues. The CDR3 region is CASSERAPDGRGGYTF. In nucleotides, the CDR3 is TGTGCCAGCAGTGAAAGGGCCCCGGATGGGCGGGGTGGCTACACCTTC.

This chain joins TRBV29-1 and TRBJ1-2; the D is unclear. CDR1 SQVTM and CDR2 ANQGSEA come from the germline V gene. The CDR3 has 9 residues. Trimming removed 4 bases at V and 8 bases at J, with 5 bases between. CDR3 in DNA: TGCAGCGTTGCCCCGGGCTACACCTTC. Translation: CSVAPGYTF.

The rearrangement links TRBV7-8 to TRBJ2-3; no firm D call. The V gene's germline CDR1 is SGHVS and CDR2 FQNEAQ. V shed 5 bases and J shed 9 bases, with 12 bases lying between them. This CDR3 is 12 amino acids long. CDR3 residues: CASSLKRLTQYF. In nucleotides, the CDR3 is TGTGCCAGCAGCCTCAAGAGGCTCACGCAGTATTTT.

V gene TRBV27 combines with J gene TRBJ1-4; 8 bases align to TRBD1. The CDR3 has 16 amino acids. V dropped 5 bases and J dropped 8; count of bases not matched to a gene: 13. The germline V gene has CDR1 MNHEY and CDR2 SMNVEV (reference sequence). This chain's CDR3 is CASSVGQGRGREKLFF. CDR3 sequence (DNA): TGTGCCAGCAGTGTTGGACAGGGACGGGGCAGGGAAAAACTGTTTTTT.

The chain joins TRBV30 to TRBJ1-1; D gene unclear. The CDR3 covers 13 residues. Germline assignment: CDR1 GTSNPN and CDR2 SVGIG (reference sequence). V lost 4 bases and J 5 bases, leaving 14 bases between the germline ends. The CDR3 loop reads CAWTLGVWTEAFF. The CDR3 nucleotides read TGTGCCTGGACACTCGGGGTATGGACTGAAGCTTTCTTT.

This clone was detected only a few times. The chain combines TRBV6-1 with TRBJ2-2, with 8 bases fitting TRBD2. J lost 5 bases, V lost 4 bases, and 9 bases had no gene match. This CDR3 is built from 16 residues. Germline V gene lookup returns CDR1 MNHNS and CDR2 SASEGT. This CDR3 reads CASSGRGGTRTGELFF. In nucleotides, the CDR3 is TGTGCCAGCAGTGGCCGCGGGGGGACCCGAACCGGGGAGCTGTTTTTT.

The chain combines TRBV11-2 with TRBJ2-7; D is undetermined. The length of the CDR3 is 12 residues. Trimming cost V 0 bases and J 4 bases, with 4 bases left between them. Germline assignment: CDR1 SGHAT and CDR2 FQNNGV. In nucleotides, the CDR3 is TGTGCCAGCAGCTTAGAGAGTTACGAGCAGTACTTC. Its protein is CASSLESYEQYF.

The chain employs TRBV6-5 and TRBJ2-5; 10 bases fit TRBD2. Germline values: CDR1 MNHEY, CDR2 SVGAGI. The J segment lost 1 base and the V segment lost 2 bases, leaving 4 bases of the junction unmatched. The CDR3 contains 16 residues. In DNA, the CDR3 is TGTGCCAGCAGTTACACGCTAGCGGGGGCCCAAGAGACCCAGTACTTC. Translation: CASSYTLAGAQETQYF.

V usage is TRBV7-6 and J usage is TRBJ2-7; a possible D gene is TRBD1 (5 bases). Trimming cost V 1 base and J 2 bases, with 15 bases left between them. Germline V CDR1 and CDR2: SGHVS, FNYEAQ. The CDR3 has 16 amino acids. The CDR3 spells CASSLERPETAYEQYF. The CDR3 DNA follows: TGTGCCAGCAGCTTAGAGAGGCCCGAGACAGCCTACGAGCAGTACTTC.

The chain couples TRBV5-1 to TRBJ2-7, with D perhaps matching TRBD1 (6 bases). V was clipped by 2 bases and J by 1 base, with 7 bases between them. The CDR3 contains 13 residues. The V gene's germline CDR1 is SGHRS and CDR2 YFSETQ. CDR3 protein: CASSFGQSYEQYF. The CDR3, as DNA: TGCGCCAGCAGCTTCGGACAGTCCTACGAGCAGTACTTC.

The gene calls are TRBV19 and TRBJ2-1; TRBD2 aligns across 12 bases. From germline, CDR1 is LNHDA and CDR2 SQIVND (reference sequence). Trimming took 6 bases from V and 2 from J; bases not matched to a gene: 5. The CDR3 spans 16 residues. DNA of the CDR3: TGTGCCAGTAGCGGGACTAGCGGGCCCCCCTACAATGAGCAGTTCTTC. As protein: CASSGTSGPPYNEQFF.

The V call is TRBV27, the J call TRBJ1-5; no reliable D call. The CDR3 contains 14 residues. Germline V gene sequence: CDR1 MNHEY, CDR2 SMNVEV (reference sequence). V gave up 3 bases and J gave up 0 bases, with 6 bases separating them. CDR3 in DNA: TGTGCCAGCAGTTTGTCCAATAGCAATCAGCCCCAGCATTTT. Protein product: CASSLSNSNQPQHF.

This clone was counted between two and nine times. This rearrangement joins TRBV5-6 to TRBJ1-2; D is unclear. The length of the CDR3 is 15 residues. Germline values: CDR1 SGHDT, CDR2 YYEEEE. V gave up 7 bases and J gave up 7 bases, with 23 bases separating them. The DNA of the CDR3 is TGTGCCAGCTTAGGCAGGCAGCTGATAGTCGGTGGCTACACCTTC. Its translation: CASLGRQLIVGGYTF.

The chain employs TRBV27 and TRBJ1-1; TRBD1 matches 10 bases. The CDR3 is 16 amino acids. Losses at the gene ends were 2 bases for V and 4 bases for J; bases not matched to a gene: 7. The V gene's germline CDR1 is MNHEY and CDR2 SMNVEV (reference sequence). CDR3 sequence (DNA): TGTGCCAGCAGTTTAACCCCGGGACAGGGGAGCACTGAAGCTTTCTTT. The encoded protein is CASSLTPGQGSTEAFF.

This clone came up a few times. CDR3 amino acids: CASSLAEGASYGYTF. The CDR3 DNA is TGTGCCAGCAGCTTAGCGGAGGGGGCGAGCTATGGCTACACCTTC. The chain recombines TRBV7-6 with TRBJ1-2, with TRBD1 matching 7 bases. Trimming at V came to 0 bases and at J to 4 bases, leaving 5 bases not matched to a gene. The CDR3 extends over 15 amino acids. The germline V gene encodes CDR1 SGHVS and CDR2 FNYEAQ.

Here the CDR3 reads CASFDRGDGNTIYF. The CDR3 nucleotides read TGTGCCAGCTTTGACAGGGGGGATGGAAACACCATATATTTT. This rearrangement joins TRBV10-3 to TRBJ1-3; 9 nucleotides line up with TRBD1. Germline V CDR1 and CDR2: ENHRY, SYGVKD. The CDR3 contains 14 residues. The ends lost 10 bases at V and 3 bases at J; junction bases unmatched: 7.